This T cell receptor (beta chain) was sequenced during a study of OX40 agonist ivuxolimab in advanced cancers. Study-level background: Participants averaged approximately 65 years of age (range about 23 to 79) and were 82.7% male.

The study's findings and limits: Patients who responded partially at 0.1-3.0 mg/kg showed clonal expansion ranking among the lowest.

Sequencing used immunoSEQ multiplex PCR; TCRdb keeps in-frame clones, though not all of them. The table has about 46,000 clones, 88% seen once; the top ten hold around 58%. This CDR3 is 13 amino acids long. Germline V gene lookup returns CDR1 SGDLS and CDR2 YYNGEE. V was trimmed by 3 bases and J by 0 bases, leaving 7 bases between them. In its sample, this clone was seen once. What it recognizes is unknown. This specimen consisted of CD4+ or CD8+ T cells sorted from blood, obtained in a trial of the OX40 agonist ivuxolimab. The sequence derives from an adult with an advanced solid tumor such as melanoma, head and neck, liver or kidney cancer. This chain joins TRBV9 and TRBJ2-7; D call uncertain. The CDR3 nucleotides are TGTGCCAGCAGCGAGAGTCCCTCCTACGAGCAGTACTTC. Its translation: CASSESPSYEQYF.